This T cell receptor beta chain was sequenced during a study of blood T cell repertoires in COVID-19. Repertoires were generated with immunoSEQ multiplex PCR, while TCRdb's copy carries only in-frame clones and drops some. The sample yields 250,000 to 300,000 clones, around 90% seen once. Sequencing was done on a sample of peripheral blood. The sequence was collected from a man over 45 with acute or convalescent COVID-19.

CDR3 protein: CASSPPGGYEAFF. CDR3 DNA: TGTGCCAGCTCACCACCGGGGGGATATGAAGCTTTCTTT. The chain recombines TRBV18 with TRBJ1-1; tentative D call: TRBD1 (5 bases). This CDR3 has 13 amino acids. The germline V gene has CDR1 KGHSH and CDR2 LQKENI. V was shortened by 0 bases and J by 7 bases, with 9 bases between the two germline ends.